The following is a T cell receptor (beta chain) sequence with its context. Its antigen is currently unknown. This record belongs to a study of response to subunit inactivated influenza vaccine. Overall study findings and caveats: There was a suggestion from the authors that each seasonal influenza vaccination recruits few new T cells.

TCRdb passed the RT-PCR reads through MiXCR, listing each CDR3 protein once. The profile shows roughly 650,000 distinct CDR3 sequences, around 15% of them singletons. The TCR was taken from a man in his fifties who received an inactivated influenza vaccine. Here the sequenced sample was PBMCs from blood, taken roughly 2 weeks before vaccination.

The CDR3 region has the DNA TGTGCCAGCAGTCCCATTAACCCAAAGGGAATGATGACCCAGTACTTC. This encodes CASSPINPKGMMTQYF. The V gene is TRBV28, the J gene TRBJ2-5; D call uncertain. This CDR3 has 16 residues. Trimming took off 5 bases at V and 7 bases at J, with 23 bases between the two ends. The germline CDR1 and CDR2 sequences are MDHEN and SYDVKM.